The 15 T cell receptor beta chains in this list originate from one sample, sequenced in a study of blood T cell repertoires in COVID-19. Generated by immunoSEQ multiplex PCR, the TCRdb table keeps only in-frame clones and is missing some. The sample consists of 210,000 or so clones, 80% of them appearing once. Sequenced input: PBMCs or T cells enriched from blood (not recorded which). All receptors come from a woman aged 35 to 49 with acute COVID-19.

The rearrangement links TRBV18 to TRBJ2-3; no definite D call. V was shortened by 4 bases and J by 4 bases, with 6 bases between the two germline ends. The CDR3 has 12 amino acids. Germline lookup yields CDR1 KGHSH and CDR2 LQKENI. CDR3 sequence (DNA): TGTGCCAGCTCACGAGGCGCAGATACGCAGTATTTT. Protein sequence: CASSRGADTQYF.

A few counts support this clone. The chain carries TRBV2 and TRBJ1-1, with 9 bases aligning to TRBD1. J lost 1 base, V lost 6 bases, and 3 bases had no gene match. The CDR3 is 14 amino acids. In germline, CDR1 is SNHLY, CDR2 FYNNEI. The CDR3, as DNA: TGTGCCAGCAGGGGGGACAGGGCGAACACTGAAGCTTTCTTT. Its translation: CASRGDRANTEAFF.

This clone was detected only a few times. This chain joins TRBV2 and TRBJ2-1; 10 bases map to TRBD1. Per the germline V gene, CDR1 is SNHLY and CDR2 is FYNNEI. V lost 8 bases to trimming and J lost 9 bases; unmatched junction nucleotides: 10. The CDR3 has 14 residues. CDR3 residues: CASGRDRGFSEQFF. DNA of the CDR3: TGTGCCAGCGGTAGGGACAGGGGATTCAGTGAGCAGTTCTTC.

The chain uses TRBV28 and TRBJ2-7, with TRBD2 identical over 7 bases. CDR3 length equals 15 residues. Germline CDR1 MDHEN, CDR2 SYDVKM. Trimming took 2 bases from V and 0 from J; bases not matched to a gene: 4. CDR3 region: CASSLGGGLSYEQYF. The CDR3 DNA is TGTGCCAGCAGTTTAGGCGGGGGACTCTCCTACGAGCAGTACTTC.

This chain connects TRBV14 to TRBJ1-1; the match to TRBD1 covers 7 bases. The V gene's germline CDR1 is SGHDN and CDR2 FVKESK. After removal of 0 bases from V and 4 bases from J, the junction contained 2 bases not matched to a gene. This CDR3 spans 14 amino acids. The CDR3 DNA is TGTGCCAGCAGCCAAGAAACAGGGGTCACTGAAGCTTTCTTT. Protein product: CASSQETGVTEAFF.

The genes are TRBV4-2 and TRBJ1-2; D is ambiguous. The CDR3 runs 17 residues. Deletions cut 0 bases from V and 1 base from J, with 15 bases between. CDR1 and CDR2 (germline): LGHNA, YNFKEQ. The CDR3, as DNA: TGTGCCAGCAGCCAAGATAAGGTCAGGCAGCTTAACTATGGCTACACCTTC. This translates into CASSQDKVRQLNYGYTF.

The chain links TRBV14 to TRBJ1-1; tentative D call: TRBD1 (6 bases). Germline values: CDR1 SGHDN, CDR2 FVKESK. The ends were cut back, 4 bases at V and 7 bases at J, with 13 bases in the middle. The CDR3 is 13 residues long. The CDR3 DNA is TGTGCCAGCAGCCGAGGACAGATGAGTGAAGCTTTCTTT. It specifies CASSRGQMSEAFF. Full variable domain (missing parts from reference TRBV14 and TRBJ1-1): EAGVTQFPSHSVIEKGQTVTLRCDPISGHDNLYWYRRVMGKEIKFLLHFVKESKQDESGMPNNRFLAERTGGTYSTLKVQPAELEDSGVYFCASSRGQMSEAFFGQGTRLTVV.

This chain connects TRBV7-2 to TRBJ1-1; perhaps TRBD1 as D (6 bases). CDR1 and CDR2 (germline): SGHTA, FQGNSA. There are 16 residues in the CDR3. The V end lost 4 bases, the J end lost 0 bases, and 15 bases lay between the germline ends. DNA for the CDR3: TGTGCCAGCAGCTCTTATGGACAGACCATGAACACTGAAGCTTTCTTT. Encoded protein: CASSSYGQTMNTEAFF.

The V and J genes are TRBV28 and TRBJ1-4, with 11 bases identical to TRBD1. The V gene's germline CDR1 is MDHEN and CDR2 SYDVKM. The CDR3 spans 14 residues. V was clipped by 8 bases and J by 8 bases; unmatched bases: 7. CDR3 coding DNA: TGTGCCAGCCTACGGACAGGGGGCTCAGAAAAACTGTTTTTT. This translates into CASLRTGGSEKLFF.

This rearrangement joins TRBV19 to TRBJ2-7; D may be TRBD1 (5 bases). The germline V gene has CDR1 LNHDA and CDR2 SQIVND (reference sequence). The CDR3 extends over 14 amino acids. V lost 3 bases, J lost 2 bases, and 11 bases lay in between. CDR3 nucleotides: TGTGCCAGTAGTATCAGGGTGGCAACCTACGAGCAGTACTTC. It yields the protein CASSIRVATYEQYF.

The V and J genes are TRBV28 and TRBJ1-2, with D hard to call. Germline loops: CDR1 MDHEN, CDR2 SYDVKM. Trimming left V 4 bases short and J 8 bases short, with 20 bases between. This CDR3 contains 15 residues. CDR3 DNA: TGTGCCAGCAGTTCAATACCCAACGAGGCGCAGGGCTACACCTTC. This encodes CASSSIPNEAQGYTF.

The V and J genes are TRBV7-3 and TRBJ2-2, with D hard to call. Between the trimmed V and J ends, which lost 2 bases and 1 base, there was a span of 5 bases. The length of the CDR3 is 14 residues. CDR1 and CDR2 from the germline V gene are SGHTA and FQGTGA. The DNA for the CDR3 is TGTGCCAGCAGCTTAGCCAGGAACACCGGGGAGCTGTTTTTT. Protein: CASSLARNTGELFF.

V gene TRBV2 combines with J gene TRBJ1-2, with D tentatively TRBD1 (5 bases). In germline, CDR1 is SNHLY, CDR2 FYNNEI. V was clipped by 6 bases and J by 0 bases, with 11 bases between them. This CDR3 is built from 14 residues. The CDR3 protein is CASRVGGSNYGYTF. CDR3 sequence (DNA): TGTGCCAGCAGGGTGGGGGGATCTAACTATGGCTACACCTTC.

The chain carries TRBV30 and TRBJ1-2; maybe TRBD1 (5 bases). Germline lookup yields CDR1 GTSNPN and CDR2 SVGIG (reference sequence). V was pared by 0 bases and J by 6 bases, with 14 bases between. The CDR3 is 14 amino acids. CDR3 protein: CAWSVARAGDGYTF. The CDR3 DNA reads TGTGCCTGGAGTGTAGCCAGGGCCGGAGATGGCTACACCTTC.

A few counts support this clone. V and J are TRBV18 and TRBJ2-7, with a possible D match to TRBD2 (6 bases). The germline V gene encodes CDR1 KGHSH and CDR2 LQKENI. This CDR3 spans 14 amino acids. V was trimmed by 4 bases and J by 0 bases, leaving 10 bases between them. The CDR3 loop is CASSRATSSYEQYF. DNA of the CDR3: TGTGCCAGCTCACGGGCGACTAGCTCCTACGAGCAGTACTTC.